This passage covers 3 T cell receptor beta chains from one sample sequenced in a study of blood T cells in healthy people across ages. Through a sample-barcoded 5' primer and a J-beta primer mix, a second PCR was run for roughly 6 to 12 cycles. One entry per CDR3 protein, called by TCRdb with MiXCR from the 5' RACE reads. This table has 780,000 or so distinct CDR3 sequences, around half appearing once. Source material: blood. The receptors come from an elderly man in good health.

The table lists this clonotype with a few counts. The chain is built from TRBV2 and TRBJ2-1, with D unresolved. There are 15 residues in the CDR3. V was pared by 8 bases and J by 0 bases, with 14 bases between. Per germline, CDR1 SNHLY and CDR2 FYNNEI. The DNA for the CDR3 is TGTGCCAGCGGAAAGCAGACGAGCTCCTACAATGAGCAGTTCTTC. It yields the protein CASGKQTSSYNEQFF. Together with reference TRBV2 and TRBJ2-1, the CDR3 gives the full variable domain: EPEVTQTPSHQVTQMGQEVILRCVPISNHLYFYWYRQILGQKVEFLVSFYNNEISEKSEIFDDQFSVERPDGSNFTLKIRSTKLEDSAMYFCASGKQTSSYNEQFFGPGTRLTVL.

The rearrangement uses TRBV27 and TRBJ2-1; 10 positions agree with TRBD2. This CDR3 is 18 amino acids long. After removal of 6 bases from V and 4 bases from J, the junction contained 15 bases not matched to a gene. Germline V CDR1 and CDR2: MNHEY, SMNVEV (reference sequence). For the CDR3, the DNA is TGTGCCAGCAGCCTGAAGGGGATCAGGACTAGCGGATACAATGAGCAGTTCTTC. It specifies CASSLKGIRTSGYNEQFF.

The rearrangement uses TRBV7-3 and TRBJ1-5, with D possibly matching TRBD1 (6 bases). The germline V gene encodes CDR1 SGHTA and CDR2 FQGTGA. The V end lost 5 bases, the J end lost 1 base, and 9 bases lay between the germline ends. The CDR3 sequence is 14 residues long. The CDR3 coding sequence is TGTGCCAGCAGCACCACAGGGAGCAATCAGCCCCAGCATTTT. This codes for CASSTTGSNQPQHF. Full variable domain (remainder filled in from reference TRBV7-3 and TRBJ1-5): GAGVSQTPSNKVTEKGKYVELRCDPISGHTALYWYRQSLGQGPEFLIYFQGTGAADDSGLPNDRFFAVRPEGSVSTLKIQRTERGDSAVYLCASSTTGSNQPQHFGDGTRLSIL.